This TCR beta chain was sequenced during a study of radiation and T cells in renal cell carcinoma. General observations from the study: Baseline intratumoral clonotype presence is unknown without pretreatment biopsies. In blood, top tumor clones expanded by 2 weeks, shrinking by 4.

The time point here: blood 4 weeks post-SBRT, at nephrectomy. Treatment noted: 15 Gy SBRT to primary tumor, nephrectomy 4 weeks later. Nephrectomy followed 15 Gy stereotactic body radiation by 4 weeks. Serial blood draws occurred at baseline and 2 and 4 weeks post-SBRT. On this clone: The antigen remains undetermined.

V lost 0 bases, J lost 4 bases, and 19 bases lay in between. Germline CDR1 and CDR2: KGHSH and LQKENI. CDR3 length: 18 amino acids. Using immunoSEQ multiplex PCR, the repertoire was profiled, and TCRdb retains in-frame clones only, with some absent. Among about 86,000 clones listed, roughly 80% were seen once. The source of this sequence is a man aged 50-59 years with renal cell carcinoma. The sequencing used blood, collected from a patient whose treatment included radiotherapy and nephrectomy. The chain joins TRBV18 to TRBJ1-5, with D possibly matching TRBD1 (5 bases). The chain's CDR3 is CASSPPRGWDLGNQPQHF. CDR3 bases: TGTGCCAGCTCACCACCGCGGGGCTGGGATCTGGGGAATCAGCCCCAGCATTTT.